This TCR beta chain was captured by sequencing in a study of CD8+CD57+ T cells in acquired aplastic anemia. Across the whole study: An average of roughly 2.9 ug of DNA was obtained from sorted CD4+ and CD8+ cells.

Germline CDR1 and CDR2: SGHAT and FQNNGV. The CDR3 consists of 14 residues. Trimming left V 5 bases short and J 3 bases short, with 13 bases between. TCR beta VDJ and CDR3 profiling used genomic DNA as template. TCRdb re-derived calls from the reads in MiXCR, one entry per CDR3 protein. The sample carries around 500,000 distinct CDR3 sequences, around 30% recorded once. Whoever was chosen for sequencing had shown CD8+CD57+ cell expansion by flow cytometry. As a group, the patients uniformly had severe acquired aplastic anemia. In its sample, this clonotype was seen a few times. What it binds is not known. Study-wide results and caveats: No significant difference in CD8+ Simpson's diversity was found between patients and controls. Patients and controls shared fewer than 30 CD8+ CDR3 sequences.

This TCR came from a human donor with aplastic anemia. The specimen was sorted CD4+, CD8+, or CD8+CD57+ T cells (not recorded which) from PBMCs. The V call is TRBV11-2, the J call TRBJ1-2; D not certain. In nucleotides, the CDR3 is TGTGCCAGCAGCGCCGTTTTAATAGACTATGGCTACACCTTC. Translation: CASSAVLIDYGYTF.